This T cell receptor (beta chain) is drawn from a study of Graves' ophthalmopathy and Graves' hyperthyroidism. The V end was cut by 6 bases, the J end by 0 bases, with 21 bases between. This CDR3 spans 18 amino acids. This clonotype was recorded at least ten times. Its antigen is unknown. Whole-study findings and limits: Detected in blood as well were most expanded thyroid clonotypes with frequency above 0.001. The 13-signature model separated ophthalmopathy from stable hyperthyroidism at almost 90% sensitivity and approximately 79% specificity.

Using RNA transcripts, the TCR beta CDR3 regions were amplified. First-round RT-PCR relied on HTBI primers, and a second-round multiplex PCR came next. TCRdb itself ran the multiplex PCR reads through MiXCR, one entry per CDR3 protein. Found here are about 370,000 distinct CDR3 sequences, approximately 17% of them singletons; the top ten hold approximately 2.4%. If no ophthalmopathy appeared within 18 months of follow-up, hyperthyroidism was termed stable. Excluded were patients with other autoimmune diseases, uncontrolled infections, pregnancy or lactation. This TCR was recovered from an adult woman with stable Graves' hyperthyroidism. The gene calls are TRBV12-3 or TRBV12-4 and TRBJ1-3, with D unclear. The sequenced sample consisted of peripheral blood. CDR3 amino acids: CASSLYPARRSSGNTIYF. CDR3 coding DNA: TGTGCCAGCAGCTTGTATCCCGCCAGGCGGAGCTCTGGAAACACCATATATTTT.